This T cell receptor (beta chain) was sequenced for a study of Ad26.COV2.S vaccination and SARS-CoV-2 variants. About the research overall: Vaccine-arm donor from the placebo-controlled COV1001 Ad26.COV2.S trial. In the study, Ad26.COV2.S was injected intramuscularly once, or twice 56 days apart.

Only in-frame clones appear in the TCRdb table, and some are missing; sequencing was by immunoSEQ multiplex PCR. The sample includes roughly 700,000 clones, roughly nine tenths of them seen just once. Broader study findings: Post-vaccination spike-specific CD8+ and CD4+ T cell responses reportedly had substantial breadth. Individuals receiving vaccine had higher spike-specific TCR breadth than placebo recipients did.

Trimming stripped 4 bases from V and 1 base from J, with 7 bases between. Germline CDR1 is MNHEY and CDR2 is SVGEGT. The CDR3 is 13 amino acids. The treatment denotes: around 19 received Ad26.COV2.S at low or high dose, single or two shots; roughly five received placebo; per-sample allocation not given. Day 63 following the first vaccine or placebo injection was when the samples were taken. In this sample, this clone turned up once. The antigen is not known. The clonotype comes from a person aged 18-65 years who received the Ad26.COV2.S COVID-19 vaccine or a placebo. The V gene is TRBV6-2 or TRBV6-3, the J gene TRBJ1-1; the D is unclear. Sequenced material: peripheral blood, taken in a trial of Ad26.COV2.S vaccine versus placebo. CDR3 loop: CASSWVPNTEAFF. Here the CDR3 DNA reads TGTGCCAGCAGTTGGGTTCCGAACACTGAAGCTTTCTTT.